The rows below give T cell receptor beta chains drawn from one sample of a study of CD8+ T cells in alopecia areata. Assay: immunoSEQ multiplex PCR; the TCRdb copy retains only in-frame clones and omits some. This sample has 270,000 or so clones, with 55% to 70% found just once. The material was CD4+ T cells sorted from blood, obtained at week 24, from a patient treated with tofacitinib. These receptors were collected from a human donor with alopecia areata. Both conserved end residues are part of each CDR3. The D gene is left open where the match is weak. Size tells how often a clone was seen (once, few, many) or the class of an expanded clone, and some rows leave it out.

TRBJ2-3,.,TRBV7-9,TRBD2,CASSTTSGGAQDTQYF,TGTGCCAGCAGCACGACTAGCGGGGGGGCCCAAGATACGCAGTATTTT
TRBJ2-7,.,TRBV25-1,TRBD2,CASSDSGGAYEQYF,TGTGCCAGCAGTGACAGCGGGGGGGCCTACGAGCAGTACTTC
TRBJ2-5,.,TRBV11-2,TRBD2,CASSPRTGLAGGQETQYF,TGTGCCAGCAGCCCACGGACTGGGCTAGCGGGGGGTCAAGAGACCCAGTACTTC
TRBJ1-1,once,TRBV2,.,CASSERQLTEAFF,TGTGCCAGCAGTGAAAGGCAGCTCACTGAAGCTTTCTTT
TRBJ1-6,few,TRBV29-1,.,CSVGSGDNSPLHF,TGCAGCGTTGGATCAGGGGATAATTCACCCCTCCACTTT
TRBJ1-1,.,TRBV7-3,.,CASSPQRGSTEAFF,TGTGCCAGCAGCCCCCAGCGGGGGAGCACTGAAGCTTTCTTT
TRBJ2-7,.,TRBV25-1,.,CASSARGLAILHEQYF,TGTGCCAGCAGTGCTAGGGGCCTAGCTATTCTTCACGAGCAGTACTTC
TRBJ1-5,.,TRBV10-3,TRBD1,CAISGTGGNQPQHF,TGTGCCATCAGTGGTACAGGGGGGAATCAGCCCCAGCATTTT
TRBJ2-5,.,TRBV19,TRBD2,CASSRSGGPETQYF,TGTGCCAGTAGTCGTAGCGGGGGCCCAGAGACCCAGTACTTC
TRBJ1-1,.,TRBV7-8,TRBD1,CASSFKVPGTALEAFF,TGTGCCAGCAGCTTTAAGGTTCCCGGGACAGCCCTTGAAGCTTTCTTT
TRBJ2-5,.,TRBV29-1,TRBD2,CSAIAGAGETQYF,TGCAGCGCTATAGCGGGGGCGGGAGAGACCCAGTACTTC
TRBJ1-2,.,TRBV5-6,TRBD1,CASSLVESGGGYGYTF,TGTGCCAGCAGCTTGGTGGAGTCAGGGGGTGGCTATGGCTACACCTTC
TRBJ1-1,.,TRBV30,.,CAWRPAGANTEAFF,TGTGCCTGGAGACCCGCAGGGGCGAACACTGAAGCTTTCTTT
TRBJ2-3,few,TRBV11-2,.,CASSLSPGLTDTQYF,TGTGCCAGCAGCTTAAGTCCCGGACTCACAGATACGCAGTATTTT
TRBJ1-5,.,TRBV29-1,.,CSVAPDTPDSNQPQHF,TGCAGCGTTGCCCCAGACACGCCTGATAGCAATCAGCCCCAGCATTTT
TRBJ2-7,few,TRBV30,.,CAWRVAGSYEQYF,TGTGCCTGGAGGGTGGCTGGCTCCTACGAGCAGTACTTC
TRBJ2-7,.,TRBV2,TRBD2,CASRTLAGDYEQYF,TGTGCCAGCAGGACCCTAGCGGGGGACTACGAGCAGTACTTC
TRBJ2-7,few,TRBV29-1,.,CSGRLGGGTYEQYF,TGCAGCGGGCGGCTCGGCGGTGGCACCTACGAGCAGTACTTC
TRBJ2-5,.,TRBV6-5,.,CASSRGDRFQETQYF,TGTGCCAGCAGTCGGGGTGACCGCTTTCAAGAGACCCAGTACTTC
TRBJ2-3,few,TRBV7-2,TRBD1,CASSLVDRTVDTQYF,TGTGCCAGCAGCTTAGTGGACAGGACCGTGGATACGCAGTATTTT
TRBJ1-1,.,TRBV2,.,CASTIAVPTSKAFF,TGTGCCAGCACCATAGCAGTACCTACATCGAAAGCTTTCTTT